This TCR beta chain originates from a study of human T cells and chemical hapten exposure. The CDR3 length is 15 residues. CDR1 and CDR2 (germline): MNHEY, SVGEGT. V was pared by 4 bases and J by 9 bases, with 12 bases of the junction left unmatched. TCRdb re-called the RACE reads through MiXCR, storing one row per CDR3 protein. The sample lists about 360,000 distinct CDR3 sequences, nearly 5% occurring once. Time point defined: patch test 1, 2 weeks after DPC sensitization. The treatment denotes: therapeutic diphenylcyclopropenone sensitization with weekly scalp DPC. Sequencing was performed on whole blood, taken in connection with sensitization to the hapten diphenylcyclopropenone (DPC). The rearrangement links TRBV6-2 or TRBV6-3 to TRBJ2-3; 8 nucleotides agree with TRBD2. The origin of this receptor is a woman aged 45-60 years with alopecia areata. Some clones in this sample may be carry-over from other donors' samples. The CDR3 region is CASSFSTSAPGTQYF. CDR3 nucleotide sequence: TGTGCCAGCAGTTTTTCGACTAGCGCCCCGGGGACGCAGTATTTT.